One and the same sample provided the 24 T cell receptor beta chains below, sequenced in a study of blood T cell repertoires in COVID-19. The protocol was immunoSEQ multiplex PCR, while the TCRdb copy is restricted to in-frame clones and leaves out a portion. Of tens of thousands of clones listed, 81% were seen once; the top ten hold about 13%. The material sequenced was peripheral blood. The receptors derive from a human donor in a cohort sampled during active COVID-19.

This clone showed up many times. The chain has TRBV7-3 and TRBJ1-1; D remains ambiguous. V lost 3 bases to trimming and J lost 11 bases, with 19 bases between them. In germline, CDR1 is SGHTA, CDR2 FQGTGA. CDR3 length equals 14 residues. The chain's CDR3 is CASSLSPVTPPAFF. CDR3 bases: TGTGCCAGCAGCTTGTCCCCGGTAACCCCTCCGGCTTTCTTT.

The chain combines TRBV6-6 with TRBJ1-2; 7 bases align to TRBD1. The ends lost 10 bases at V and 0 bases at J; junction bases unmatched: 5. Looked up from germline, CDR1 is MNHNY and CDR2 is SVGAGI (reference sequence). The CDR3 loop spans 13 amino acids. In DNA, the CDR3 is TGTGCCACAATACAGGGGTCTAACTATGGCTACACCTTC. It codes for CATIQGSNYGYTF.

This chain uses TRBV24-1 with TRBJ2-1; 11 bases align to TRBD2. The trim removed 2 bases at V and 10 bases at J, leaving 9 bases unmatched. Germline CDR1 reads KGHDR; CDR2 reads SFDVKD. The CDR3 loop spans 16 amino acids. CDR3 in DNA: TGTGCCACCAGTGATTCCGGGACTAGCGGTCTGTCGGAGCAGTTCTTC. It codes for CATSDSGTSGLSEQFF.

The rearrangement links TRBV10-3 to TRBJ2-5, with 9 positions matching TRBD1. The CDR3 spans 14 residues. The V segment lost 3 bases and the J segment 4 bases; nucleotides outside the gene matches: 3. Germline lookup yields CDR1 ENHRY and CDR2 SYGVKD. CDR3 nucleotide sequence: TGTGCCATCAGTGACACAGGGGGCGGAGAGACCCAGTACTTC. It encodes CAISDTGGGETQYF.

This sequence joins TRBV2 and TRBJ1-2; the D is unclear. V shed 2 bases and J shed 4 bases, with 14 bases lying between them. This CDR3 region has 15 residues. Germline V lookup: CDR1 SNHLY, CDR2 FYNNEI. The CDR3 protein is CASSESMGMSYGYTF. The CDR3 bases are TGTGCCAGCAGTGAAAGTATGGGCATGAGCTATGGCTACACCTTC.

CDR3 coding DNA: TGTGCCAGCAGCTTAGCGCGGGGTGCTGGAAACACCATATATTTT. Translation: CASSLARGAGNTIYF. This chain joins TRBV7-2 and TRBJ1-3; D is ambiguous. CDR3 length: 15 residues. V was trimmed by 0 bases and J by 2 bases, leaving 8 bases between them. Per germline, CDR1 SGHTA and CDR2 FQGNSA. The full variable domain, completed using reference TRBV7-2 and TRBJ1-3, is GAGVSQSPSNKVTEKGKDVELRCDPISGHTALYWYRQSLGQGLEFLIYFQGNSAPDKSGLPSDRFSAERTGGSVSTLTIQRTQQEDSAVYLCASSLARGAGNTIYFGEGSWLTVV.

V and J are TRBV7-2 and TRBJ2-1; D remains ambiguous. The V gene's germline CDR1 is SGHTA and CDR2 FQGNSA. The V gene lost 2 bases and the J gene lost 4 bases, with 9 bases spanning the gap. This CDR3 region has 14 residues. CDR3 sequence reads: CASSLLKSYNEQFF. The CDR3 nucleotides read TGTGCCAGCAGCTTACTAAAGTCGTACAATGAGCAGTTCTTC. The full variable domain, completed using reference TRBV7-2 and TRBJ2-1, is GAGVSQSPSNKVTEKGKDVELRCDPISGHTALYWYRQSLGQGLEFLIYFQGNSAPDKSGLPSDRFSAERTGGSVSTLTIQRTQQEDSAVYLCASSLLKSYNEQFFGPGTRLTVL.

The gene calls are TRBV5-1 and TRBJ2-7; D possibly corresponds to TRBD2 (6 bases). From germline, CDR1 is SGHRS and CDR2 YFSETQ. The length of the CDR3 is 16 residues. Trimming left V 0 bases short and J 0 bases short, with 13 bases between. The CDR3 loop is CASSLDGGTISYEQYF. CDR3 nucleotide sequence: TGCGCCAGCAGCTTGGACGGGGGAACCATCTCCTACGAGCAGTACTTC.

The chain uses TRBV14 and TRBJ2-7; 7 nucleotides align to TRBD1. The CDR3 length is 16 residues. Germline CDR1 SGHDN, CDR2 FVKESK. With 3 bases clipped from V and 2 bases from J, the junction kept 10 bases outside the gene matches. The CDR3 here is CASSHSTGAPTYEQYF. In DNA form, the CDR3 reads TGTGCCAGCAGCCATTCTACAGGGGCCCCGACCTACGAGCAGTACTTC.

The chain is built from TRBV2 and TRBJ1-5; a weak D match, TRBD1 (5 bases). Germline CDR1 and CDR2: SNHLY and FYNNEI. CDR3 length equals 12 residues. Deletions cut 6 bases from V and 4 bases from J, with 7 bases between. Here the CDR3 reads CASRDSNQPQHF. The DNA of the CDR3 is TGTGCCAGCAGAGACAGTAATCAGCCCCAGCATTTT.

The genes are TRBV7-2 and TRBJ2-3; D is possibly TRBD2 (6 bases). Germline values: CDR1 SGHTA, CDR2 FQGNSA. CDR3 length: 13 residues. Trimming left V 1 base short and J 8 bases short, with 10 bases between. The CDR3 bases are TGTGCCAGCAGCTTAGGCATGGGAGGTACGCAGTATTTT. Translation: CASSLGMGGTQYF.

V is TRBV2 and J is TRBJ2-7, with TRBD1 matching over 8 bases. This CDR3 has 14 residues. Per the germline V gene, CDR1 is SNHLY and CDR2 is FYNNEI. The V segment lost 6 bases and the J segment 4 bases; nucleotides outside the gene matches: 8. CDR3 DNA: TGTGCCAGCAGGCGGGCAGGGGGCGGATACGAGCAGTACTTC. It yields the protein CASRRAGGGYEQYF. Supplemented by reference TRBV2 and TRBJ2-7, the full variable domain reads EPEVTQTPSHQVTQMGQEVILRCVPISNHLYFYWYRQILGQKVEFLVSFYNNEISEKSEIFDDQFSVERPDGSNFTLKIRSTKLEDSAMYFCASRRAGGGYEQYFGPGTRLTVT.

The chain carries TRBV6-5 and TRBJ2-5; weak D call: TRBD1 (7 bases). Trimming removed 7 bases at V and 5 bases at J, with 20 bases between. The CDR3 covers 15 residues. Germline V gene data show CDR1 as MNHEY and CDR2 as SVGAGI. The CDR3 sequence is CASTPPGGSGETQYF. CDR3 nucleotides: TGTGCCAGCACCCCGCCAGGGGGGTCGGGGGAGACCCAGTACTTC.

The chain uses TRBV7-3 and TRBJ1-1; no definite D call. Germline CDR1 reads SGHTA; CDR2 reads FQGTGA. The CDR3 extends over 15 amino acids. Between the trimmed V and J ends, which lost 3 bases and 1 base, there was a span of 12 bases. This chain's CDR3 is CASSLEAAANTEAFF. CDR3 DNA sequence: TGTGCCAGCAGCTTGGAGGCGGCAGCGAACACTGAAGCTTTCTTT. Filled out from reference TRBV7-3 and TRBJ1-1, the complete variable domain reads GAGVSQTPSNKVTEKGKYVELRCDPISGHTALYWYRQSLGQGPEFLIYFQGTGAADDSGLPNDRFFAVRPEGSVSTLKIQRTERGDSAVYLCASSLEAAANTEAFFGQGTRLTVV.

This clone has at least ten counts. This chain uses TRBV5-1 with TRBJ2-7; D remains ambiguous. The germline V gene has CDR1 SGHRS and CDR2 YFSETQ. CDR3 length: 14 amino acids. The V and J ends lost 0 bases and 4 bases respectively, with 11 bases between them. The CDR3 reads CASSLAGSSYEQYF. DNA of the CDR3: TGCGCCAGCAGCTTGGCCGGGTCTTCATACGAGCAGTACTTC.

CDR3 in DNA: TGTGCCAGCAGTGAAGGGGGGACTTTCAATGAGCAGTTCTTC. This gives the protein CASSEGGTFNEQFF. V usage is TRBV6-1 and J usage is TRBJ2-1, with D possibly being TRBD2 (6 bases). The CDR3 has 14 residues. V was shortened by 1 base and J by 6 bases, with 10 bases between the two germline ends. Germline-derived CDR1 and CDR2 are MNHNS and SASEGT.

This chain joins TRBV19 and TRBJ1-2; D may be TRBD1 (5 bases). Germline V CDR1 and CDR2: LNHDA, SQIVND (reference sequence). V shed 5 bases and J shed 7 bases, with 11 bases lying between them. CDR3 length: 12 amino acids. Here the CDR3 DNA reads TGTGCCAGTAGTGCCCAGGGTCCTGGCTACACCTTC. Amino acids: CASSAQGPGYTF.

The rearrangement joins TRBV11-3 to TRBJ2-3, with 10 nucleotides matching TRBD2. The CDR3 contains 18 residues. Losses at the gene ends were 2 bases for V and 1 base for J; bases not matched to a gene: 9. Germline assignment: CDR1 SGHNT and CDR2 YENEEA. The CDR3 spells CASSLRGPGTSGTDTQYF. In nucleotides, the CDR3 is TGTGCCAGCAGCTTAAGGGGACCCGGGACTAGCGGCACAGATACGCAGTATTTT.

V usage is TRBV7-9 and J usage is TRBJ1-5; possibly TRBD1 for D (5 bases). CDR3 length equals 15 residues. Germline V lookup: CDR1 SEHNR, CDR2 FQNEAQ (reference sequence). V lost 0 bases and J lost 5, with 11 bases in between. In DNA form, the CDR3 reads TGTGCCAGCAGCTTAGCTTCAGGGTACGATCAGCCCCAGCATTTT. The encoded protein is CASSLASGYDQPQHF.

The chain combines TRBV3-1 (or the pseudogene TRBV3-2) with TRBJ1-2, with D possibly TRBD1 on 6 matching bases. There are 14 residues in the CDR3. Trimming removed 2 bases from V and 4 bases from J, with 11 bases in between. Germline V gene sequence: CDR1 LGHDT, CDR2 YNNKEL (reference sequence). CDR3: CASSQSTRGYGYTF. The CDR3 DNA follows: TGTGCCAGCAGCCAATCAACCAGGGGCTATGGCTACACCTTC.

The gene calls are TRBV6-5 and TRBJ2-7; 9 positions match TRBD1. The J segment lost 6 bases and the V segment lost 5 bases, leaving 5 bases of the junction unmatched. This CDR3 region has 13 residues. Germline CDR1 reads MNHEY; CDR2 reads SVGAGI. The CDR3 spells CASSPGTGREQYF. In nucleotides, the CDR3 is TGTGCCAGCAGTCCAGGGACAGGGCGCGAGCAGTACTTC.

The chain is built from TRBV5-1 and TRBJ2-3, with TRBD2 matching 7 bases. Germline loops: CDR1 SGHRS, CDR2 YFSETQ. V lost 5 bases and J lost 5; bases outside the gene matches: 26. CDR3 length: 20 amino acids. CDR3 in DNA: TGCGCCAGCAGTTTAAGACCCCTTCGGACTAGTGAACGATCCGGAGATACGCAGTATTTT. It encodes CASSLRPLRTSERSGDTQYF.

CDR3 sequence reads: CASSAPGVAGANVLTF. CDR3 sequence (DNA): TGTGCCAGCAGTGCCCCAGGGGTGGCAGGGGCCAACGTCCTGACTTTC. The J gene is TRBJ2-6, the V gene TRBV25-1, with D possibly being TRBD1 (6 bases). Germline CDR1 and CDR2: MGHDK and SYGVNS. This CDR3 spans 16 amino acids. The V end lost 4 bases, the J end lost 4 bases, and 14 bases lay between the germline ends.

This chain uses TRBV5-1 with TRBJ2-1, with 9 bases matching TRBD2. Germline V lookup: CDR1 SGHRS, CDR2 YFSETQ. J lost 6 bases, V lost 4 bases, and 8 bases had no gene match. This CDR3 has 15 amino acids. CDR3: CASSPAGGPRNEQFF. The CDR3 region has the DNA TGCGCCAGCAGCCCGGCGGGGGGGCCTCGCAATGAGCAGTTCTTC.